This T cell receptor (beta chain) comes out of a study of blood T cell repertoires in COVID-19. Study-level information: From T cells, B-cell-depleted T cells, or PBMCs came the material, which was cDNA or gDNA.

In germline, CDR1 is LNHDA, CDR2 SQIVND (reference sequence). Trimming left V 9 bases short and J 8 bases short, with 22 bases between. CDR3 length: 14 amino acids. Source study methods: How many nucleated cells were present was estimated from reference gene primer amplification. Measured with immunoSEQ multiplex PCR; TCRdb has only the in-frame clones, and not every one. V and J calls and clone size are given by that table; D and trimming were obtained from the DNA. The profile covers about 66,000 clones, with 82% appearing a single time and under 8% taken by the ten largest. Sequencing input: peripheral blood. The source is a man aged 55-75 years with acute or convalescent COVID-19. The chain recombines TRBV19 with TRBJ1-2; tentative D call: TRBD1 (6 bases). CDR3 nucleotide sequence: TGTGCCAGCGTCGAGACAGGCCTCCTTGGGGGCTACACCTTC. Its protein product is CASVETGLLGGYTF. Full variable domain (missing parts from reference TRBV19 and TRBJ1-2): DGGITQSPKYLFRKEGQNVTLSCEQNLNHDAMYWYRQDPGQGLRLIYYSQIVNDFQKGDIAEGYSVSREKKESFPLTVTSAQKNPTAFYLCASVETGLLGGYTFGSGTRLTVV.